Listed here is a single TCR beta chain. This receptor's antigen is unknown. Per-nucleotide qualities are absent, and no much larger clonotype sits a single base away. CD8 naive samples consisted of CD45RO-negative cells that were positively selected for CCR7, yielding a CD45RA+CCR7+ population without TemRA cells. The donors were healthy, HIV-negative adults with no recently reported acute infections or vaccinations. Only Caucasian adults living in Nashville, Tennessee, USA were represented among the donors. After blood collection by leukapheresis, PBMCs were isolated using Ficoll-Histopaque density gradient centrifugation and then cryopreserved in the vapor phase of liquid nitrogen. Analytical flow cytometry was used to check the purity and quantity of every magnetically sorted T cell population. From each sorted fraction, genomic DNA was isolated and quantified by UV absorbance on a Nanodrop 2000c.

The CDR3 contains 12 residues, cysteine and phenylalanine counted. Here the CDR3 DNA is all that survives: 36 bases in frame from base 1. CDR1 and CDR2 are read off the germline V gene (reference sequence) as SEHNR and FQNEAQ. The germline ends are 8 bases apart after V is trimmed by 5 bases and J by 6 bases. TCR CDR3 regions were amplified from genomic DNA by multiplex PCR using the deep immunoSEQ assay. Extracted genomic DNA from each cell subset was spread evenly across all wells of several immunoSEQ 96-well plates, with each plate serving as a replicate. For sorted subsets, 200 ng of genomic DNA, equivalent to some 30,000 T cell genomes, went into each replicate PCR. Purified libraries were measured with a Qubit 3.0 fluorometer, size-checked on a Bioanalyzer 2100, and measured again with the KAPA Library Quantification kit. Every immunoSEQ 96-well plate was sequenced on a separate single-read 150-cycle Illumina NextSeq 550 flow cell. Concerning the study's data processing: Because the immunoSEQ output included only junctional sequences and no quality scores, the filtering could not be the same as the filtering used for full-length reads. To assign V/J genes and CDR3, sequences were annotated against IMGT germline references using PyIR, a Python wrapper for IgBLAST v1.9. Any read was removed if the V/J assignment was weak (E-value above 1e-6), the CDR3 was missing, or the read contained stop codons, out-of-frame junctions, or ambiguous translated residues. A V3J clonotype was defined by an identical inferred V gene, J gene, and CDR3 amino acid sequence. The percentage overlap between two repertoires was calculated by dividing the number of shared unique clonotypes by the size of the smaller repertoire. RTK rarefaction, the Chao1 estimator, and Recon v2.1 estimates of unobserved clonotypes were used to assess repertoire richness. Generation probabilities for all TCRbeta clonotypes obtained by the gDNA method from a handful of donors were computed using OLGA. TCRdb provides this immuneACCESS table in a form limited to in-frame rearrangements. Some clones are lacking; in checked studies, under half of them reflect an unresolved V gene, and why the rest are absent is not known. V, J and clone size reflect that table, while D and trimming were determined from the DNA. Across this sample there are hundreds of thousands of clones, with 90% to 97% seen only once. 0.095% to 0.13% of the sample is held by the ten biggest clonotypes.

These data are taken from a study of shared clonotypes between healthy human individuals (dated by TCRdb to the early 2020s). About the study as a whole: A couple of women and a few men aged 18 to 49 years were included in the cohort. Leukapheresis yielded between about 0.8 and 8.9 billion PBMCs per donor. To increase sequencing depth and limit assay-specific biases, different laboratories used diverse techniques to prepare libraries and sequence TCR repertoires. Per donor, three plates each were used for CD4 naive and CD4 memory, two for CD8 naive, and one for CD8 memory. Blood TCR repertoires of five healthy adults were deeply sequenced to estimate repertoire size and the extent of clonotype sharing between individuals.

Paper-wide results and their limitations: Rarefaction of sorted-subset datasets indicated incomplete sequencing despite the large sequencing depth. Compared with non-shared clonotypes, clonotypes shared by all four sorted-subset donors had higher generation probabilities. Naive subsets generally had larger estimated clonotype richness than memory subsets. Because the study included only a small number of donors, the genetic and exposure-history diversity represented was limited. Only blood was sampled, and tissue TCR repertoires likely differ from those in blood. Sharing across a few donors was observed for 4.5% to 6.5% of naive CD4, over 3% of naive CD8, 2% to 2.5% of memory CD4, and about 0.39% of memory CD8 clonotypes. Pairwise subsampling led to the expectation that sequencing depth would affect the degree of clonotype sharing among donors.

This sequence uses TRBV7-9 and TRBJ1-5, with no confident D gene call. The source is a woman in her twenties or thirties in good health. Sequenced material: naive CD8+ T cells sorted from blood. The cell subset or site label, as the study defines it: CD45RA+CCR7+. The CDR3 sequence is CASSLGVQPQHF. The sequence in DNA is TGTGCCAGCAGCCTTGGGGTTCAGCCCCAGCATTTT.